A selection of T cell receptor beta chains follows, all from one sample in a study of T cell responses to AZD1222 COVID-19 vaccine. Produced via immunoSEQ multiplex PCR; TCRdb's table is partial and in-frame only. The sample yields about 120,000 clones, more than 75% seen once. Source: peripheral blood, taken on day 0 of AZD1222 vaccination. The receptors derive from an adult in good health. The CDR3 runs from the conserved cysteine through the conserved F or W. The order of the fields is D gene, clone size, V gene, J gene, CDR3 DNA, CDR3 protein. D genes are given only for firm matches. Some rows mark clone size as missing; the rest say once, few, many or name a class of expanded clone.

d_call: NA
clone_size: NA
v_call: TRBV6-1
j_call: TRBJ1-2
cdr3_nt: TGTGCCAGCAGTGAATTGGGGGCCGGTGGCTACACCTTC
cdr3_aa: CASSELGAGGYTF

d_call: TRBD1
clone_size: NA
v_call: TRBV10-1
j_call: TRBJ1-1
cdr3_nt: TGCGCCAGCAGTGAGGACAGGGCCGAAGCTTTCTTT
cdr3_aa: CASSEDRAEAFF

d_call: NA
clone_size: NA
v_call: TRBV11-2
j_call: TRBJ1-4
cdr3_nt: TGTGCCAGCAGCTTATCGGGCCGGGAACTGTTTTTT
cdr3_aa: CASSLSGRELFF

d_call: TRBD1
clone_size: NA
v_call: TRBV5-1
j_call: TRBJ2-1
cdr3_nt: TGCGCCAGCAGGACAGGGGAGTCGAATGAGCAGTTCTTC
cdr3_aa: CASRTGESNEQFF

d_call: NA
clone_size: NA
v_call: TRBV19
j_call: TRBJ1-2
cdr3_nt: TGTGCCAGTAGTATCGGAGGGACGACCAACTATGGCTACACCTTC
cdr3_aa: CASSIGGTTNYGYTF

d_call: NA
clone_size: NA
v_call: TRBV24-1
j_call: TRBJ2-3
cdr3_nt: TGTGCCACCAGTGAAGGGGCCGCAGATACGCAGTATTTT
cdr3_aa: CATSEGAADTQYF

d_call: TRBD1
clone_size: NA
v_call: TRBV19
j_call: TRBJ1-2
cdr3_nt: TGTGCCAGTAGTATTGACAGGGGAGCCTACACCTTC
cdr3_aa: CASSIDRGAYTF

d_call: TRBD1
clone_size: NA
v_call: TRBV5-1
j_call: TRBJ1-1
cdr3_nt: TGCGCCAGCAGCTTGGGGGACAGGCAGGGCACTGAAGCTTTCTTT
cdr3_aa: CASSLGDRQGTEAFF

d_call: NA
clone_size: NA
v_call: TRBV5-5
j_call: TRBJ1-3
cdr3_nt: TGTGCCAGCAGCCCATACCAGGGCCTGAGCTCTGGAAACACCATATATTTT
cdr3_aa: CASSPYQGLSSGNTIYF

d_call: NA
clone_size: NA
v_call: TRBV13
j_call: TRBJ2-3
cdr3_nt: TGTGCCAGCAGCTTAGTAGGGCCAGTGGGGGGCACAGATACGCAGTATTTT
cdr3_aa: CASSLVGPVGGTDTQYF

d_call: TRBD1
clone_size: NA
v_call: TRBV6-5
j_call: TRBJ1-2
cdr3_nt: TGTGCCAGCAGTTACAAGGACAGGGGCTATGGCTACACCTTC
cdr3_aa: CASSYKDRGYGYTF

d_call: NA
clone_size: NA
v_call: TRBV19
j_call: TRBJ1-1
cdr3_nt: TGTGCCTCCGCGCGGGGGTTGGAAGCTTTCTTT
cdr3_aa: CASARGLEAFF

d_call: TRBD2
clone_size: few
v_call: TRBV5-5
j_call: TRBJ2-3
cdr3_nt: TGTGCCAGCAGTCCGAGAATAGCGGGGGGGCCAGATACGCAGTATTTT
cdr3_aa: CASSPRIAGGPDTQYF

d_call: TRBD1
clone_size: NA
v_call: TRBV2
j_call: TRBJ1-2
cdr3_nt: TGTGCCAGCAGCGGACAGGGCAGGCATGGCTACACCTTC
cdr3_aa: CASSGQGRHGYTF

d_call: NA
clone_size: NA
v_call: TRBV7-8
j_call: TRBJ1-3
cdr3_nt: TGTGCCAGCAGCTTAGTAAGTTCATCGACAGGCCGAAACACCATATATTTT
cdr3_aa: CASSLVSSSTGRNTIYF

d_call: TRBD2
clone_size: NA
v_call: TRBV20-1
j_call: TRBJ2-3
cdr3_nt: TGCAGTGCTAGTCGGACTAGCGGGGATACGCAGTATTTT
cdr3_aa: CSASRTSGDTQYF

d_call: TRBD2
clone_size: NA
v_call: TRBV19
j_call: TRBJ2-2
cdr3_nt: TGTGCCAGTAGTATAGGGCTAGCGGGGTCCCTGAACACCGGGGAGCTGTTTTTT
cdr3_aa: CASSIGLAGSLNTGELFF

d_call: NA
clone_size: once
v_call: TRBV9
j_call: TRBJ2-1
cdr3_nt: TGTGCCAGCAGCGCCCTTTGGCAGCCAGACAATGAGCAGTTCTTC
cdr3_aa: CASSALWQPDNEQFF

d_call: TRBD1
clone_size: NA
v_call: TRBV18
j_call: TRBJ1-4
cdr3_nt: TGTGCCAGCTCACCTCAGGGGGCAGTTGAAAAACTGTTTTTT
cdr3_aa: CASSPQGAVEKLFF

d_call: NA
clone_size: NA
v_call: TRBV7-2
j_call: TRBJ1-2
cdr3_nt: TGTGCCAGCAGCACCCACGACAGGAACTATGGCTACACCTTC
cdr3_aa: CASSTHDRNYGYTF

d_call: NA
clone_size: NA
v_call: TRBV5-1
j_call: TRBJ1-3
cdr3_nt: TGCGCCAGCAGTAGGAATCCAGGGGCCGTTAGCTCTGGAAACACCATATATTTT
cdr3_aa: CASSRNPGAVSSGNTIYF

d_call: NA
clone_size: NA
v_call: TRBV5-6
j_call: TRBJ1-1
cdr3_nt: TGTGCCAGCAGCCGGGATGGGTTGGGCACTGAAGCTTTCTTT
cdr3_aa: CASSRDGLGTEAFF

d_call: NA
clone_size: NA
v_call: TRBV5-1
j_call: TRBJ2-5
cdr3_nt: TGCGCCAGCAGCTTACCCGGCCAAGAGACCCAGTACTTC
cdr3_aa: CASSLPGQETQYF

d_call: NA
clone_size: NA
v_call: TRBV7-3
j_call: TRBJ1-2
cdr3_nt: TGTGCCAGCAGCTTATACCCAGGGGCTAACTATGGCTACACCTTC
cdr3_aa: CASSLYPGANYGYTF

d_call: NA
clone_size: NA
v_call: TRBV7-2
j_call: TRBJ2-5
cdr3_nt: TGTGCCAGCAGCCCCCGGGCCCAGGAGACCCAGTACTTC
cdr3_aa: CASSPRAQETQYF

d_call: TRBD1
clone_size: NA
v_call: TRBV19
j_call: TRBJ1-5
cdr3_nt: TGTGCCAGTACACAGGGGGCCCCTAATCAGCCCCAGCATTTT
cdr3_aa: CASTQGAPNQPQHF

d_call: NA
clone_size: NA
v_call: TRBV19
j_call: TRBJ2-5
cdr3_nt: TGTGCCAGTAAGGGGGAGACCCAGTACTTC
cdr3_aa: CASKGETQYF

d_call: TRBD1
clone_size: NA
v_call: TRBV12-3/TRBV12-4
j_call: TRBJ1-1
cdr3_nt: TGTGCCAGCAGTTCCCACAGGGGCACTGAAGCTTTCTTT
cdr3_aa: CASSSHRGTEAFF

d_call: NA
clone_size: NA
v_call: TRBV6-2/TRBV6-3
j_call: TRBJ2-1
cdr3_nt: TGTGCCAGCAGTTCCACCAATGAGCAGTTCTTC
cdr3_aa: CASSSTNEQFF

d_call: NA
clone_size: NA
v_call: TRBV5-1
j_call: TRBJ1-4
cdr3_nt: TGCGCCAGCAGCTTGGATACAGGTTCCCTGTTTTTT
cdr3_aa: CASSLDTGSLFF

d_call: TRBD1
clone_size: once
v_call: TRBV12-5
j_call: TRBJ2-3
cdr3_nt: TGTGCTAGTGGCCAAACAGGACAGGGTCAACTTGATACGCAGTATTTT
cdr3_aa: CASGQTGQGQLDTQYF

d_call: TRBD2
clone_size: NA
v_call: TRBV29-1
j_call: TRBJ2-1
cdr3_nt: TGCAGCGTTGACGGGACTAGCGGGGTGCCTGGGCAGTTCTTC
cdr3_aa: CSVDGTSGVPGQFF

d_call: NA
clone_size: NA
v_call: TRBV3-1/TRBV3-2
j_call: TRBJ1-2
cdr3_nt: TGTGCCAGCAGCCAAGTGGCAGGAGGCTCGGCCGGCTACACCTTC
cdr3_aa: CASSQVAGGSAGYTF

d_call: TRBD1
clone_size: once
v_call: TRBV5-1
j_call: TRBJ1-2
cdr3_nt: TGCGCCAGCAGCTTGTACCGTAGTATCGGGACAGACTTCTATGGCTACACCTTC
cdr3_aa: CASSLYRSIGTDFYGYTF

d_call: NA
clone_size: few
v_call: TRBV19
j_call: TRBJ1-2
cdr3_nt: TGTGCCAGTAACCACAACGAAGCTAACTATGGCTACACCTTC
cdr3_aa: CASNHNEANYGYTF

d_call: TRBD1
clone_size: once
v_call: TRBV7-2
j_call: TRBJ1-1
cdr3_nt: TGTGCCAGCAGCGGGACAGAACAGTTGAACACTGAAGCTTTCTTT
cdr3_aa: CASSGTEQLNTEAFF

d_call: TRBD1
clone_size: few
v_call: TRBV20-1
j_call: TRBJ1-1
cdr3_nt: TGCAGTGCCGACAGGGGCGCTGAAGCTTTCTTT
cdr3_aa: CSADRGAEAFF

d_call: TRBD1
clone_size: NA
v_call: TRBV7-2
j_call: TRBJ1-2
cdr3_nt: TGTGCCAGCAGCTTAGTAGGGACAGGGGGCGGCTACACCTTC
cdr3_aa: CASSLVGTGGGYTF

d_call: TRBD1
clone_size: once
v_call: TRBV10-3
j_call: TRBJ1-2
cdr3_nt: TGTGCCATCCAGGTAGGGGGCTCTGGCTACACCTTC
cdr3_aa: CAIQVGGSGYTF

d_call: NA
clone_size: NA
v_call: TRBV19
j_call: TRBJ1-4
cdr3_nt: TGTGCCAGTAGTGTACAGGGAGGTAATGAAAAACTGTTTTTT
cdr3_aa: CASSVQGGNEKLFF

d_call: TRBD1
clone_size: once
v_call: TRBV12-5
j_call: TRBJ1-1
cdr3_nt: TGTGCTAGTGGTGCCCCAGACAGGGTGGGGAATTTAGCGAAAATTGAAGCTTTCTTT
cdr3_aa: CASGAPDRVGNLAKIEAFF

d_call: NA
clone_size: NA
v_call: TRBV12-3/TRBV12-4
j_call: TRBJ2-2
cdr3_nt: TGTGCCAGCAGTTTGACAGATACCGGGGAGCTGTTTTTT
cdr3_aa: CASSLTDTGELFF

d_call: NA
clone_size: NA
v_call: TRBV3-1/TRBV3-2
j_call: TRBJ1-6
cdr3_nt: TGTGCCAGCAGGCCGGGGGGCTATAATTCACCCCTCCACTTT
cdr3_aa: CASRPGGYNSPLHF

d_call: TRBD2
clone_size: NA
v_call: TRBV6-5
j_call: TRBJ2-7
cdr3_nt: TGTGCCAGCAGTTACGCAGGAGCGGGGAAATCCTACGAGCAGTACTTC
cdr3_aa: CASSYAGAGKSYEQYF

d_call: NA
clone_size: NA
v_call: TRBV3-1/TRBV3-2
j_call: TRBJ1-2
cdr3_nt: TGTGCCAGCAGCCAAGCCCTCCCCCCTTACGAGGGCTACACCTTC
cdr3_aa: CASSQALPPYEGYTF

d_call: TRBD1
clone_size: NA
v_call: TRBV3-1/TRBV3-2
j_call: TRBJ1-5
cdr3_nt: TGTGCCAGCAGCCAAGATCTCTCCGGGGACAGGCGCCGGTGGAGCAATCAGCCCCAGCATTTT
cdr3_aa: CASSQDLSGDRRRWSNQPQHF

d_call: NA
clone_size: NA
v_call: TRBV29-1
j_call: TRBJ1-2
cdr3_nt: TGCAGCGCCCCAGGGGACCACACCTTC
cdr3_aa: CSAPGDHTF

d_call: TRBD1
clone_size: NA
v_call: TRBV3-1/TRBV3-2
j_call: TRBJ1-5
cdr3_nt: TGTGCCAGCAGCCAAGGACAGGGAGTCGGGGATAGCAATCAGCCCCAGCATTTT
cdr3_aa: CASSQGQGVGDSNQPQHF

d_call: TRBD1
clone_size: NA
v_call: TRBV4-3
j_call: TRBJ1-2
cdr3_nt: TGCGCCAGCAGCCGCCCTACCGGGACAGATAACTATGGCTACACCTTC
cdr3_aa: CASSRPTGTDNYGYTF

d_call: NA
clone_size: NA
v_call: TRBV4-1
j_call: TRBJ1-4
cdr3_nt: TGCGCCAGCAGCCAAGAGTGGAAGGGGGGTGGTGAAAAACTGTTTTTT
cdr3_aa: CASSQEWKGGGEKLFF

d_call: NA
clone_size: NA
v_call: TRBV19
j_call: TRBJ1-3
cdr3_nt: TGTGCCAGTAGAGTGACCCACTCTGGAAACACCATATATTTT
cdr3_aa: CASRVTHSGNTIYF

d_call: NA
clone_size: NA
v_call: TRBV7-8
j_call: TRBJ1-6
cdr3_nt: TGTGCCAGCAGCTCCCGGGCCCCCTCACCCCTCCACTTT
cdr3_aa: CASSSRAPSPLHF

d_call: NA
clone_size: NA
v_call: TRBV5-1
j_call: TRBJ1-1
cdr3_nt: TGCGCCAGCAGCTTCGGGGCGGTCGGGCAACGAACTGAAGCTTTCTTT
cdr3_aa: CASSFGAVGQRTEAFF

d_call: NA
clone_size: NA
v_call: TRBV6-1
j_call: TRBJ1-2
cdr3_nt: TGTGCCAGCAGTGACGATAAGTGGAGACCAATTAACTATGGCTACACCTTC
cdr3_aa: CASSDDKWRPINYGYTF

d_call: NA
clone_size: NA
v_call: TRBV12-3/TRBV12-4
j_call: TRBJ1-2
cdr3_nt: TGTGCCAGCCAGGAGGGGGCTAACTATGGCTACACCTTC
cdr3_aa: CASQEGANYGYTF

d_call: TRBD1
clone_size: once
v_call: TRBV6-5
j_call: TRBJ1-6
cdr3_nt: TGTGCCAGCAGCCCCGGGACAGGGGGAGGATCACCCCTCCACTTT
cdr3_aa: CASSPGTGGGSPLHF

d_call: NA
clone_size: NA
v_call: TRBV15
j_call: TRBJ1-1
cdr3_nt: TGTGCCACCACCGGTGATTTTAGGGGCACTGAAGCTTTCTTT
cdr3_aa: CATTGDFRGTEAFF

d_call: NA
clone_size: NA
v_call: TRBV6-5
j_call: TRBJ2-7
cdr3_nt: TGTGCCAGCAGTTACTCCGTTTTAGGCTCCTACGAGCAGTACTTC
cdr3_aa: CASSYSVLGSYEQYF

d_call: NA
clone_size: few
v_call: TRBV10-3
j_call: TRBJ1-1
cdr3_nt: TGTGCCATCAGCGGGGGACCAAAGAACACTGAAGCTTTCTTT
cdr3_aa: CAISGGPKNTEAFF

d_call: NA
clone_size: once
v_call: TRBV14
j_call: TRBJ1-2
cdr3_nt: TGTGCCAGCAGCCAAGGTAGGGCGGACGTCGGCTACACCTTC
cdr3_aa: CASSQGRADVGYTF